This TCR beta chain derives from a study of cytomegalovirus exposure and HLA in healthy donors. Study conclusions and caveats: Apart from CMV serostatus, no immune exposure information was available.

CDR3 size: 18 residues. From germline, CDR1 is LNHNV and CDR2 YYDKDF (reference sequence). Trimming pared 0 bases from V and 4 bases from J, leaving 21 bases between. With respect to this clone: The antigen is unknown.

PCR used 60 Vbeta primers and 13 Jbeta primers. The data were produced by immunoSEQ multiplex PCR, yet TCRdb's version contains in-frame clones alone and is incomplete. This sample yields approximately 260,000 clones, of which almost 85% are seen a single time; about 2% belongs to the top ten. J is TRBJ1-2 and V is TRBV15; a weak D match, TRBD1 (5 bases). Sample: PBMCs. This TCR was recovered from a woman in her thirties or forties in good health and CMV-seropositive. CDR3 sequence reads: CATSRDSTGPTRGYGYTF. The CDR3 DNA reads TGTGCCACCAGCAGAGATTCTACAGGCCCTACTCGTGGCTATGGCTACACCTTC.